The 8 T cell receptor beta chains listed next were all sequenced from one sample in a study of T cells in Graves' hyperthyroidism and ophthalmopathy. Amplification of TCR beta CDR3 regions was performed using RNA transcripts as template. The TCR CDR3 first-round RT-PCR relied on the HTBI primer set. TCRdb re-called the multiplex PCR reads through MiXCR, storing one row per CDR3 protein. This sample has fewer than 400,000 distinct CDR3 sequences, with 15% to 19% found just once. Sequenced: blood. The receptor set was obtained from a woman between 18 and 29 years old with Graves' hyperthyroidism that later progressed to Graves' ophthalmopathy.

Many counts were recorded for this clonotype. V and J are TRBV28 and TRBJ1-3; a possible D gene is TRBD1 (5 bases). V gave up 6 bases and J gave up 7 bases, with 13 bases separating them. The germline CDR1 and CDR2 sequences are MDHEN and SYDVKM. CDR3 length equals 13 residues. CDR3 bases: TGTGCCAGCAGAGACCAGTGGGGGAACACCATATATTTT. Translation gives CASRDQWGNTIYF.

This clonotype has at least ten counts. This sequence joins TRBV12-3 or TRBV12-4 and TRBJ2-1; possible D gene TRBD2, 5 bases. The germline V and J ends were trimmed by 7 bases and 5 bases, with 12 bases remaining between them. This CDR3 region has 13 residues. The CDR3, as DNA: TGTGCCAGCAAAGAGGGCGGCAACAATGAGCAGTTCTTC. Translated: CASKEGGNNEQFF.

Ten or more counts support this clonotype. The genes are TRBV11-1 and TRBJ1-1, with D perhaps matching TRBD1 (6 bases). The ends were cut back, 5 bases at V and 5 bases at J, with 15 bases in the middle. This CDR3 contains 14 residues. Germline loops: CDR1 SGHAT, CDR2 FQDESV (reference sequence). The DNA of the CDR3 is TGTGCCAGCAGCCTCCAAGGGGGAGGGACTGAAGCTTTCTTT. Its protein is CASSLQGGGTEAFF.

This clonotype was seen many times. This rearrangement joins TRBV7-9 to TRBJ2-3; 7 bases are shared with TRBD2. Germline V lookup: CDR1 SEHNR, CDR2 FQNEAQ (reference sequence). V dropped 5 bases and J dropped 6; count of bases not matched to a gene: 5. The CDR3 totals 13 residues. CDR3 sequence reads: CASSTRDYDTQYF. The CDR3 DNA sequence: TGTGCCAGCAGCACCAGGGACTACGATACGCAGTATTTT.

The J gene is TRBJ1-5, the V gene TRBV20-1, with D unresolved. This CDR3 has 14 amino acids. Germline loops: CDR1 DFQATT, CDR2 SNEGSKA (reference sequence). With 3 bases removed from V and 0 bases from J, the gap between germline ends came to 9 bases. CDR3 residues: CSASVGDSNQPQHF. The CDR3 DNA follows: TGCAGTGCTAGTGTAGGAGATAGCAATCAGCCCCAGCATTTT.

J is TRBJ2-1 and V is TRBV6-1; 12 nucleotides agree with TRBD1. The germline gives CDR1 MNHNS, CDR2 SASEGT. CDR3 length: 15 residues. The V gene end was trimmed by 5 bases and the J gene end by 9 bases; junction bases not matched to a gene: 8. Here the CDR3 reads CASSSPGQGASEQFF. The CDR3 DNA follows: TGTGCCAGCAGTAGTCCGGGACAGGGGGCAAGTGAGCAGTTCTTC.

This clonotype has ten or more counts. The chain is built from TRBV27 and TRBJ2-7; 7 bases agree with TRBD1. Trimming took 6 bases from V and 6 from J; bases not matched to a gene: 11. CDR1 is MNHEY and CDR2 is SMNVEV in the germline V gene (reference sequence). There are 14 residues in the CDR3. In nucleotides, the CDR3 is TGTGCCAGCAGCCCTACGACAGGGTTTAGCGAGCAGTACTTC. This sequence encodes CASSPTTGFSEQYF.

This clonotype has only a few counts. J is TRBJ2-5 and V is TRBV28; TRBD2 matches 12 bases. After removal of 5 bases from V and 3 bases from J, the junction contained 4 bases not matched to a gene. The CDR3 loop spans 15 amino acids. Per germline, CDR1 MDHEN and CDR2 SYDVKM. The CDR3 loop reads CASSTRLAGEETQYF. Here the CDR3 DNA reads TGTGCCAGCAGTACCCGACTAGCGGGAGAAGAGACCCAGTACTTC.